This T cell receptor (beta chain) stems from a study of T cells in Graves' hyperthyroidism and ophthalmopathy. Across 18 months, stable Graves' hyperthyroidism was marked by no progression to ophthalmopathy. Diagnostic decisions used clinical symptoms, serum thyroxine and TRAb, thyroid ultrasound and orbital computed tomography. This clonotype was seen a few times. Its target is unknown. Study-wide results and caveats: Most thyroid clonotypes expanded above 0.001 appeared in blood too.

Amplified TCR beta CDR3 regions came from RNA transcripts. Initially, a first-round RT-PCR of the TCR CDR3 employed the HTBI primer set. Each CDR3 protein gets one entry after TCRdb re-called the multiplex PCR reads with MiXCR. Of hundreds of thousands of distinct CDR3 sequences listed, over 15% are singletons. Germline lookup yields CDR1 GTSNPN and CDR2 SVGIG (reference sequence). The CDR3 sequence is 10 residues long. Between the trimmed V and J ends, which lost 5 bases and 7 bases, there was a span of 9 bases. The chain is built from TRBV30 and TRBJ2-7; D call uncertain. Sequencing was performed on blood. The receptor was derived from a woman between 18 and 29 years old with Graves' hyperthyroidism. The CDR3 reads CAWGKGEQYF. CDR3 DNA sequence: TGTGCCTGGGGGAAGGGTGAGCAGTACTTC.